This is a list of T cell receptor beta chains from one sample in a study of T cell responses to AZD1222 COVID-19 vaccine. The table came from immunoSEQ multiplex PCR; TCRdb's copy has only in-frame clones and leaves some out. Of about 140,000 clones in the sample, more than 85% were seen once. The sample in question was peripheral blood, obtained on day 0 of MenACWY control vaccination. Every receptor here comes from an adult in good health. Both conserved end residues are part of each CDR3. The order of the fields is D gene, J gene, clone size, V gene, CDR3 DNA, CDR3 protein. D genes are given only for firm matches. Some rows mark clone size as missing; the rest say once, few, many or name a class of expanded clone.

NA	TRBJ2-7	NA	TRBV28	TGTGCCAGCAGTACCCTCGCCCCCTACGAGCAGTACTTC	CASSTLAPYEQYF
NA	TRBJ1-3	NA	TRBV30	TGTGCCTGGAGTGAGAAAGCAGGAAACACCATATATTTT	CAWSEKAGNTIYF
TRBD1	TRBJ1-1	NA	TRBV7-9	TGTGCCAGCAGCTTGGAGGGACAGAAGAACACTGAAGCTTTCTTT	CASSLEGQKNTEAFF
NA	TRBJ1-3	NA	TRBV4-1	TGCGCCAGCAGCCAAGACAGGAACTCTGGAAACACCATATATTTT	CASSQDRNSGNTIYF
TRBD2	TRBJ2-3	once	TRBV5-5	TGTGCCAGCAGCTCCTTACTAGCGGGAGGAGATACGCAGTATTTT	CASSSLLAGGDTQYF
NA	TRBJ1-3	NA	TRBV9	TGTGCCAGCAGCGTAGTGGCAGGAACCTCTGGAAACACCATATATTTT	CASSVVAGTSGNTIYF
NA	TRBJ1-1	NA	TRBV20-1	TGCAGTGCTAGGGGGAACACTGAAGCTTTCTTT	CSARGNTEAFF
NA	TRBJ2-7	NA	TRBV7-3	TGTGCCAGCAGCTCCCCGTCGAGCGGAGACGAGCAGTACTTC	CASSSPSSGDEQYF
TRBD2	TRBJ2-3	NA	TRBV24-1	TGTGCCACCAGTGATTTGCGAGGCGGGAGGGATACGCAGTATTTT	CATSDLRGGRDTQYF
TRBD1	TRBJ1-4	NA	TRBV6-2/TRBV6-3	TGTGCCAGCAGTTACGACAGGGGATGGAATGAAAAACTGTTTTTT	CASSYDRGWNEKLFF
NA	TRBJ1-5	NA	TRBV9	TGTGCCAGCAGCCCCCGCGATGGCGGCAATCAGCCCCAGCATTTT	CASSPRDGGNQPQHF
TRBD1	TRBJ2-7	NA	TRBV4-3	TGCGCCAGCAGCCAGAACAGGGGCTACTATCCCTACGAGCAGTACTTC	CASSQNRGYYPYEQYF
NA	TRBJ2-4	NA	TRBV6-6	TGTGCCAGCAGTACCCAGCAACAGCTAGCCAAAAACATTCAGTACTTC	CASSTQQQLAKNIQYF
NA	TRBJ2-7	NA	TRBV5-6	TGTGCCAGCAGCCCTACCTCAGGGTTCCTCAACGAGCAGTACTTC	CASSPTSGFLNEQYF
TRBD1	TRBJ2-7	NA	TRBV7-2	TGTGCCAGCAGCTTGGGTGGGACAGGGTGGTACGAGCAGTACTTC	CASSLGGTGWYEQYF
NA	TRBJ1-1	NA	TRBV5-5	TGTGCCAGCAGCTTGACGGGGGCTGACGGTACTGAAGCTTTCTTT	CASSLTGADGTEAFF
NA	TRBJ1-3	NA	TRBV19	TGTGCCAGTAGTATCTTGGGGAGCTTTGGAAACACCATATATTTT	CASSILGSFGNTIYF
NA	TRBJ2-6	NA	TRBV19	TGTGCCAGTAGTATAGCAGGGTCTGCTGGGGCCAACGTCCTGACTTTC	CASSIAGSAGANVLTF
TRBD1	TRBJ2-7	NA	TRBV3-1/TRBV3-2	TGTGCCAGCAGCCAAGATAGTGGGACAGGGGGCAACGAGCAGTACTTC	CASSQDSGTGGNEQYF
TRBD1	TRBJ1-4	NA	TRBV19	TGTGCCAGTAGACCGGACAGGGGGAATGGAAAACTGTTTTTT	CASRPDRGNGKLFF
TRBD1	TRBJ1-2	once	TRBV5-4	TGTGCCAGCAGCCCAGGGACAGCCTATGGCTACACCTTC	CASSPGTAYGYTF
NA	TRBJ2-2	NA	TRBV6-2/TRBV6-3	TGTGCCAGCAGTTACGGTTCAAGGGTCGTCACCGGGGAGCTGTTTTTT	CASSYGSRVVTGELFF
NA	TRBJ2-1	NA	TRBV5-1	TGCGCCAGCAGCTTGGGTGGCGGGGCTAGCTCCTACAATGAGCAGTTCTTC	CASSLGGGASSYNEQFF
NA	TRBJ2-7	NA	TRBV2	TGTGCCAGCAGTTCCGGGACTGAAAGGTGGGAGCAGTACTTC	CASSSGTERWEQYF
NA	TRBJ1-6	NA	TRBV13	TGTGCCAGCAGCTACGGCCAAAATTCACCCCTCCACTTT	CASSYGQNSPLHF
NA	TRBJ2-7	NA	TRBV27	TGTGCCAGCAGTTTAGGGAGGTCCTACGAGCAGTACTTC	CASSLGRSYEQYF
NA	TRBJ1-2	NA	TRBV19	TGTGCCAGTAGTTTTCCTCGCGGAGGAGACTATGGCTACACCTTC	CASSFPRGGDYGYTF
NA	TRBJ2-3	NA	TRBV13	TGTGCCAGCAGCTTAACAACATTCGGAGATACGCAGTATTTT	CASSLTTFGDTQYF
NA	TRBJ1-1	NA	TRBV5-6	TGTGCCAGCAGCCGAGCCAGCCTCAACACTGAAGCTTTCTTT	CASSRASLNTEAFF
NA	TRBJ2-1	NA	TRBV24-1	TGTGCCACCAGCATCCGATTTGAGCAGTTCTTC	CATSIRFEQFF
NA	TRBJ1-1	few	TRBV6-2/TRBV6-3	TGTGCCAGCAGTTACGATCCGGGGGCTAACACTGAAGCTTTCTTT	CASSYDPGANTEAFF
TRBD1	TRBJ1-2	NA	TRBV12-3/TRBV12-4	TGTGCCAGCAGTTTGGGACAGGGCTATGGCTACACCTTC	CASSLGQGYGYTF
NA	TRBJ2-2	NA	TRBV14	TGTGCCAGCAGCCGGACCCAGACCGGGGAGCTGTTTTTT	CASSRTQTGELFF
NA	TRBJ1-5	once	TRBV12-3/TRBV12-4	TGTGCCAGCAGTTTAAGGGGGCAGCCCCAGCATTTT	CASSLRGQPQHF
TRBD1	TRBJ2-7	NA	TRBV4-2	TGTGCCAGCGCATCGATAGGGACAGGACAAAGCTACGAGCAGTACTTC	CASASIGTGQSYEQYF
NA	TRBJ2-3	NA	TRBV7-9	TGTGCCAGCAGCTCCCGAGCGGAGACAGATACGCAGTATTTT	CASSSRAETDTQYF
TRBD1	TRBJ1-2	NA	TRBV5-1	TGCGCCAGCAGCTCGGGACAGGGGGCTTTCTATGGCTACACCTTC	CASSSGQGAFYGYTF
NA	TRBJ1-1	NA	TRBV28	TGTGCCAGCAGTTTCTTAGGGGAGAGAAGTGAAGCTTTCTTT	CASSFLGERSEAFF
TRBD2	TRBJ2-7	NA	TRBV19	TGTGCCAGTAATGGCGGGAGGGCCGACTACGAGCAGTACTTC	CASNGGRADYEQYF
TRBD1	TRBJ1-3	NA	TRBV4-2	TGTGCCAGCAGCCAAGATTACTCAGGGGGCGGGGACACCATATATTTT	CASSQDYSGGGDTIYF
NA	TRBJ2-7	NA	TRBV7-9	TGTGCCAGCAGCCCTCAGTACGAGCAGTACTTC	CASSPQYEQYF
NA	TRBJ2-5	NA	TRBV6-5	TGTGCCAGCAGGTTGGGGGGCCGTGAGACCCAGTACTTC	CASRLGGRETQYF